The T cell receptor (beta chain) described here comes from a study of cytomegalovirus exposure and HLA in healthy donors. Study-wide context: Within an early data release were 85 million or so unique TCRs drawn from HLA-typed donors. Study-level findings and limits: HLA-A and HLA-B allele assignments for most subjects were reportedly predicted accurately using TCR beta sequences. A later examination showed that TCR association rates differed by HLA locus, with DRB1 most and HLA-C fewest. Cytomegalovirus association was listed for under 200 TCR beta chains.

This CDR3 is 14 amino acids long. The germline V gene encodes CDR1 ENHRY and CDR2 SYGVKD. Trimming took 2 bases from V and 0 from J, leaving 4 bases between them. PCR primers comprised 60 Vbeta and 13 Jbeta primers. The protocol was immunoSEQ multiplex PCR, while the TCRdb copy is restricted to in-frame clones and leaves out a portion. The repertoire table contains 100,000 to 150,000 clones. As regards this clone: Its antigen is still unknown.

The chain uses TRBV10-3 and TRBJ1-4; D call uncertain. The specimen was PBMCs. The clonotype originates from a man aged 35-49 years in good health and CMV-seronegative. The CDR3 here is CAISEPATNEKLFF. CDR3 in DNA: TGTGCCATCAGTGAGCCAGCAACTAATGAAAAACTGTTTTTT.